Sequencing of this TCR beta chain was carried out in a study of T cell changes during pregnancy in multiple sclerosis. Generated by immunoSEQ multiplex PCR, the TCRdb table keeps only in-frame clones and is missing some. The profile shows about 59,000 clones, over 80% of them singletons. Germline V gene sequence: CDR1 SQVTM, CDR2 ANQGSEA. CDR3 length equals 13 residues. The trim removed 3 bases at V and 7 bases at J, leaving 4 bases unmatched. This clone showed up just once. The chain couples TRBV29-1 to TRBJ2-1, with 9 bases fitting TRBD1. This sequence originates from a female donor in good health, enrolled as a control in a pregnancy study. Source: peripheral blood, taken in the second trimester of pregnancy. In nucleotides, the CDR3 is TGCAGCGTTGAGCGGGACAGGGAGAATGAGCAGTTCTTC. Protein sequence: CSVERDRENEQFF.